This T cell receptor beta chain was sequenced for a study of human T cells and chemical hapten exposure. MiXCR was run by TCRdb on the RACE reads, yielding one entry per CDR3 protein. The sample holds around 120,000 distinct CDR3 sequences, about 13% seen once. Germline CDR1 is SGHDT and CDR2 is YYEEEE. The CDR3 is 14 residues long. Trimming left V 7 bases short and J 0 bases short, with 14 bases between. Specified time point: pre-sensitization, week 0. Treatment noted: therapeutic diphenylcyclopropenone sensitization with weekly scalp DPC. The source is a woman under 30 with alopecia areata. Some clones in this sample may be carry-over from other donors' samples. Sequencing was performed on whole blood, taken in connection with sensitization to the hapten diphenylcyclopropenone (DPC). The chain joins TRBV5-6 to TRBJ2-7; D possibly corresponds to TRBD2 (5 bases). CDR3 in amino acids: CASYEAGFSYEQYF. CDR3 DNA sequence: TGTGCCAGCTATGAGGCGGGCTTCTCCTACGAGCAGTACTTC.